This T cell receptor (beta chain) was captured by sequencing in a study of T-cell reconstitution after alpha-beta-depleted transplantation in children. Preparing the TCRbeta library involved the use of unique molecular identifiers. TCRdb itself ran the PCR reads through MiXCR, one entry per CDR3 protein. The sample lists over 450,000 distinct CDR3 sequences; over 9.5% were seen once. This CDR3 spans 14 amino acids. This receptor was identified in a child aged 2-9 years with inherited bone marrow failure, due to receive a stem cell transplant. The chain carries TRBV1 and TRBJ2-1; TRBD1, the D gene given by the table, was not confirmed from the DNA. TRBV1 is assigned pseudogene status. Sequenced material: PBMCs, taken before TCRalphabeta/CD19-depleted stem cell transplant. CDR3 region: CTSSQSTRGDEQFF. In DNA, the CDR3 is TGCACCAGCAGCCAATCGACCCGGGGCGATGAGCAGTTCTTC.